The clone carrying this TCR beta chain was picked up many times. Its antigen remains unknown. This sample was included in a study of CD8 T cells in ankylosing spondylitis. Study-wide results and limits: In ankylosing spondylitis blood, a motif of roughly eight highly homologous TCR beta variants appeared characteristic. Clones linked to disease were reported to show significant enrichment in matched ankylosing spondylitis synovial fluid. CD8+ disease-linked clones were present at relatively low frequencies in blood.

CDR3 length: 15 amino acids. V shed 4 bases and J 10 bases; nucleotides not matched to a gene: 8. Germline V gene lookup returns CDR1 KGHDR and CDR2 SFDVKD. Quantitative 5'-RACE was performed with molecular barcodes, and it yielded the TCR beta libraries. TCRdb re-called the 5' RACE reads through MiXCR, storing one row per CDR3 protein. The profile covers 200,000 to 300,000 distinct CDR3 sequences, with around 7.8% appearing a single time and approximately 6.2% taken by the ten largest. This TCR derives from a male donor with ankylosing spondylitis or in good health (not recorded which). The sequencing sample was made of blood, either unsorted or a sorted T cell fraction (not recorded which). V gene TRBV24-1 combines with J gene TRBJ2-1, with 11 bases identical to TRBD2. The CDR3 DNA is TGTGCCACCAGTGAGGTCACTAGCGGGAGTGGCGAGCAGTTCTTC. It specifies CATSEVTSGSGEQFF.